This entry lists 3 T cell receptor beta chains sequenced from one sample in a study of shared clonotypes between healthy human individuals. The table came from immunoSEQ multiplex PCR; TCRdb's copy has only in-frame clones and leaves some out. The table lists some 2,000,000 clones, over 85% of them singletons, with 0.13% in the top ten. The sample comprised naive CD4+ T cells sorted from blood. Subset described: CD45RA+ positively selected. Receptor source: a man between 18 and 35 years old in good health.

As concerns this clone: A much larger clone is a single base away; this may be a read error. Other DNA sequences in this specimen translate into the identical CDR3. The DNA for the CDR3 is TGTGCCAGCAGCTTGAGGGGAGGCCAGTACTATGGCTACACCTTC. Its protein product is CASSLRGGQYYGYTF. The J gene is TRBJ1-2, the V gene TRBV28, with TRBD1 as a possible D gene (5 bases). Germline V gives CDR1 MDHEN, CDR2 SYDVKM. The length of the CDR3 is 15 residues. The V end lost 6 bases, the J end lost 3 bases, and 17 bases lay between the germline ends.

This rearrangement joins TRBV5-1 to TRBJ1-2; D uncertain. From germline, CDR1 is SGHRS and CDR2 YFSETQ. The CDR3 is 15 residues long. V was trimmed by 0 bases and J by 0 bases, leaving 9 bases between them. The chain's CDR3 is CASSLVSATNYGYTF. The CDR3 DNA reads TGCGCCAGCAGCTTGGTGTCAGCCACTAACTATGGCTACACCTTC.

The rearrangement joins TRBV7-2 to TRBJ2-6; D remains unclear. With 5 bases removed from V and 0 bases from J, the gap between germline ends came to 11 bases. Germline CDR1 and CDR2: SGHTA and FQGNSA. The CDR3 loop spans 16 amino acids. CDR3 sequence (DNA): TGTGCCAGCAGCCCGTCAAGAGCCTCTGGGGCCAACGTCCTGACTTTC. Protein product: CASSPSRASGANVLTF. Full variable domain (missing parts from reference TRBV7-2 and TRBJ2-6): GAGVSQSPSNKVTEKGKDVELRCDPISGHTALYWYRQSLGQGLEFLIYFQGNSAPDKSGLPSDRFSAERTGGSVSTLTIQRTQQEDSAVYLCASSPSRASGANVLTFGAGSRLTVL.